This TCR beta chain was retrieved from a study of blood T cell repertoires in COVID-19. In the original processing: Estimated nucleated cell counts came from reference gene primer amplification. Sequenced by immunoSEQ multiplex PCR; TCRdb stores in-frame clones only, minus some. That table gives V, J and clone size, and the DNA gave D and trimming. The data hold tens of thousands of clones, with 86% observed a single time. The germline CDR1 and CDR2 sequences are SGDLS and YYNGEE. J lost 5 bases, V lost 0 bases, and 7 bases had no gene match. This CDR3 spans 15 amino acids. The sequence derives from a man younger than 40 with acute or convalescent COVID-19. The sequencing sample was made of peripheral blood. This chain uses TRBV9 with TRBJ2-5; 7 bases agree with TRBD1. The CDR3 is CASSVGEGGVETQYF. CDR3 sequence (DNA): TGTGCCAGCAGCGTAGGGGAAGGGGGCGTGGAGACCCAGTACTTC.